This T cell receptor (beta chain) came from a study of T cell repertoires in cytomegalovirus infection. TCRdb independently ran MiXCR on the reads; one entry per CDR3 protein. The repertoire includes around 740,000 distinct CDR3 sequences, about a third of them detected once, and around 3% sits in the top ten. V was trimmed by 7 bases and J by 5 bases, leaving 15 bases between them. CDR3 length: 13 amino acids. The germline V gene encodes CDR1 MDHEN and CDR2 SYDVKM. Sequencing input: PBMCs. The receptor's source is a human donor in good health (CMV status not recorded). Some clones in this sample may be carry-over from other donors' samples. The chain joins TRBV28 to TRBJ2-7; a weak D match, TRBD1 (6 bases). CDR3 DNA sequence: TGTGCCAGCATTCAAGGGGGTGGGAACGAGCAGTACTTC. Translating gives CASIQGGGNEQYF.